Presented here are 28 T cell receptor beta chains from one specimen sequenced in a study of T cell responses to AZD1222 COVID-19 vaccine. Data came from immunoSEQ multiplex PCR; TCRdb stores just in-frame clones and leaves some out. Of 80,000 to 100,000 clones listed, around nine tenths are singletons. This sample comprised peripheral blood, obtained 28 days after the second AZD1222 dose. Every receptor here comes from an adult who received the AZD1222 COVID-19 vaccine.

In DNA form, the CDR3 reads TGTGCCACCAGTTCCTCCTCAGGGTCCGCGAACACCGGGGAGCTGTTTTTT. Encoded protein: CATSSSSGSANTGELFF. The V and J genes are TRBV24-1 and TRBJ2-2; a possible D gene is TRBD1 (5 bases). The germline gives CDR1 KGHDR, CDR2 SFDVKD. CDR3 size: 17 residues. V was clipped by 6 bases and J by 0 bases, with 16 bases between them.

This sequence joins TRBV7-2 and TRBJ1-3; tentatively, D is TRBD1 (5 bases). Trimming removed 1 base from V and 2 bases from J, with 12 bases in between. The V gene's germline CDR1 is SGHTA and CDR2 FQGNSA. This CDR3 spans 16 amino acids. The CDR3 DNA sequence: TGTGCCAGCAGCTTAGTGGTGGGGCCCGCTGGAAACACCATATATTTT. It encodes CASSLVVGPAGNTIYF.

V and J are TRBV7-2 and TRBJ1-1; TRBD1 agrees at 9 bases. The CDR3 covers 15 residues. V shed 3 bases and J 0 bases; nucleotides not matched to a gene: 2. Germline assignment: CDR1 SGHTA and CDR2 FQGNSA. CDR3 loop: CASSFGQGLNTEAFF. The CDR3 nucleotides are TGTGCCAGCAGCTTTGGACAGGGGCTGAACACTGAAGCTTTCTTT.

The chain combines TRBV5-1 with TRBJ2-5, with 10 nucleotides matching TRBD1. Germline assignment: CDR1 SGHRS and CDR2 YFSETQ. V shed 3 bases and J 5 bases; nucleotides not matched to a gene: 7. This CDR3 has 15 amino acids. CDR3 sequence (DNA): TGCGCCAGCAGCTCCTTGACAGGGGGCTTGGAGACCCAGTACTTC. Its translation is CASSSLTGGLETQYF.

The count of this clone is one. V and J are TRBV7-9 and TRBJ2-6; TRBD1 agrees at 8 bases. V dropped 6 bases and J dropped 3; count of bases not matched to a gene: 4. The CDR3 has 15 residues. CDR1 is SEHNR and CDR2 is FQNEAQ in the germline V gene (reference sequence). The CDR3 protein is CASRTGADGANVLTF. The CDR3 DNA is TGTGCCAGCAGGACAGGGGCTGATGGGGCCAACGTCCTGACTTTC.

Comment on this clone: This same CDR3 is encoded by further DNA sequences in the sample. The chain uses TRBV7-2 and TRBJ2-3, with no clear D. The V and J ends lost 2 bases and 3 bases respectively, with 3 bases between them. The CDR3 totals 12 residues. Germline V gene sequence: CDR1 SGHTA, CDR2 FQGNSA. Here the CDR3 reads CASSLRTDTQYF. CDR3 nucleotides: TGTGCCAGCAGCTTAAGGACAGATACGCAGTATTTT.

The chain carries TRBV10-2 and TRBJ2-1; 9 bases are shared with TRBD2. V gave up 4 bases and J gave up 13 bases; unmatched junction bases: 5. CDR3 length: 12 amino acids. Per germline, CDR1 WSHSY and CDR2 SAAADI. CDR3 sequence (DNA): TGCGCCAGCAGTGCGAGCGGGGGGTCTCAGTTCTTC. Encoded protein: CASSASGGSQFF.

The rearrangement uses TRBV30 and TRBJ1-6; 9 bases map to TRBD1. The CDR3 is made up of 15 amino acids. Trimming took 1 base from V and 8 from J; bases not matched to a gene: 6. Per germline, CDR1 GTSNPN and CDR2 SVGIG (reference sequence). The CDR3 nucleotides read TGTGCCTGGAGTGCCATGGGACAGGGTTATTCACCCCTCCACTTT. Protein sequence: CAWSAMGQGYSPLHF.

The chain uses TRBV4-2 and TRBJ2-7; no definite D call. Germline CDR1 and CDR2: LGHNA and YNFKEQ. Trimming took 0 bases from V and 0 from J, leaving 18 bases between them. CDR3 length equals 18 residues. The CDR3 DNA reads as TGTGCCAGCAGCCAAGATGAGAGATCAAGGTTCAGCTCCTACGAGCAGTACTTC. As protein: CASSQDERSRFSSYEQYF.

The chain joins TRBV10-3 to TRBJ2-3; D gene uncertain. V lost 10 bases, J lost 3 bases, and 8 bases lay in between. CDR3 length: 11 residues. The germline gives CDR1 ENHRY, CDR2 SYGVKD. CDR3 sequence (DNA): TGTGCCACAGTGAATACAGATACGCAGTATTTT. Translated, it gives CATVNTDTQYF.

This clone was detected a few times. This chain joins TRBV6-5 and TRBJ2-7; possibly TRBD1 for D (5 bases). CDR3 length equals 14 residues. CDR1 is MNHEY, CDR2 SVGAGI, per germline. Trimming removed 6 bases from V and 0 bases from J, with 12 bases in between. The CDR3 nucleotides read TGTGCCAGCAGATCGACAGTCGTCTCCTACGAGCAGTACTTC. Translated: CASRSTVVSYEQYF.

The genes are TRBV7-2 and TRBJ1-1, with 8 bases identical to TRBD1. V lost 3 bases to trimming and J lost 2 bases; unmatched junction nucleotides: 11. CDR1 is SGHTA and CDR2 is FQGNSA in the germline V gene. This CDR3 is built from 17 residues. The chain's CDR3 is CASSFGSARGPNTEAFF. DNA of the CDR3: TGTGCCAGCAGCTTTGGGAGCGCCAGGGGGCCAAACACTGAAGCTTTCTTT.

The chain uses TRBV7-2 and TRBJ2-2; no firm D call. Germline-derived CDR1 and CDR2 are SGHTA and FQGNSA. V was cut by 9 bases and J by 0 bases, with 11 bases left in between. The CDR3 consists of 14 residues. CDR3: CASSGDANTGELFF. The CDR3 nucleotides read TGTGCCAGTTCAGGAGACGCGAACACCGGGGAGCTGTTTTTT. Using reference TRBV7-2 and TRBJ2-2 for the parts outside the CDR3, the full variable domain is GAGVSQSPSNKVTEKGKDVELRCDPISGHTALYWYRQSLGQGLEFLIYFQGNSAPDKSGLPSDRFSAERTGGSVSTLTIQRTQQEDSAVYLCASSGDANTGELFFGEGSRLTVL.

V and J are TRBV14 and TRBJ2-5; D uncertain. This CDR3 spans 12 amino acids. The V and J ends lost 3 bases and 2 bases respectively, with 4 bases between them. CDR1 SGHDN and CDR2 FVKESK come from the germline V gene. The CDR3 region has the DNA TGTGCCAGCAGCCAGCTACAAGAGACCCAGTACTTC. Its translation: CASSQLQETQYF.

V is TRBV7-2 and J is TRBJ2-1; D remains ambiguous. In germline, CDR1 is SGHTA, CDR2 FQGNSA. Deletions cut 1 base from V and 1 base from J, with 8 bases between. The CDR3 has 15 amino acids. The CDR3 region is CASSLGIASYNEQFF. Here the CDR3 DNA reads TGTGCCAGCAGCTTAGGGATAGCATCCTACAATGAGCAGTTCTTC.

The chain uses TRBV7-3 and TRBJ2-2, with a weak D call TRBD1 (6 bases). Germline V gene sequence: CDR1 SGHTA, CDR2 FQGTGA. V lost 3 bases to trimming and J lost 1 base, with 9 bases between them. This CDR3 region has 15 residues. The CDR3 sequence: CASSFNRVNTGELFF. In DNA form, the CDR3 reads TGTGCCAGCAGCTTTAACAGGGTGAACACCGGGGAGCTGTTTTTT. The full variable domain, rest sourced from reference TRBV7-3 and TRBJ2-2, is GAGVSQTPSNKVTEKGKYVELRCDPISGHTALYWYRQSLGQGPEFLIYFQGTGAADDSGLPNDRFFAVRPEGSVSTLKIQRTERGDSAVYLCASSFNRVNTGELFFGEGSRLTVL.

The chain joins TRBV7-2 to TRBJ2-1; 9 bases match TRBD2. The CDR3 runs 11 residues. V gave up 6 bases and J gave up 14 bases; unmatched junction bases: 5. Germline lookup yields CDR1 SGHTA and CDR2 FQGNSA. CDR3: CASRRGGREFF. The CDR3 coding sequence is TGTGCCAGCAGGCGGGGCGGGAGGGAGTTCTTC.

The V gene is TRBV7-2, the J gene TRBJ1-6; D perhaps matches TRBD1 (6 bases). Trimming pared 5 bases from V and 0 bases from J, leaving 8 bases between. The CDR3 runs 15 residues. Germline-derived CDR1 and CDR2 are SGHTA and FQGNSA. The CDR3 here is CASSPQGSYNSPLHF. The CDR3 coding sequence is TGTGCCAGCAGCCCACAGGGCTCCTATAATTCACCCCTCCACTTT. Filled out from reference TRBV7-2 and TRBJ1-6, the complete variable domain reads GAGVSQSPSNKVTEKGKDVELRCDPISGHTALYWYRQSLGQGLEFLIYFQGNSAPDKSGLPSDRFSAERTGGSVSTLTIQRTQQEDSAVYLCASSPQGSYNSPLHFGNGTRLTVT.

The count of this clone is one. V usage is TRBV4-3 and J usage is TRBJ1-1; 10 bases map to TRBD1. From germline, CDR1 is LGHNA and CDR2 YSLEER. The junction had 2 bases not matched to a gene; V was cut back by 0 bases and J by 4 bases. CDR3 length: 15 amino acids. The CDR3 nucleotides read TGCGCCAGCAGCCAAGAGAGGACAGGGGGCACTGAAGCTTTCTTT. Amino acid sequence: CASSQERTGGTEAFF.

V usage is TRBV7-2 and J usage is TRBJ1-3; 10 bases match TRBD1. The CDR3 has 15 residues. V trimming: 5 bases; J trimming: 5 bases; junction bases outside the gene matches: 6. Germline V gene data show CDR1 as SGHTA and CDR2 as FQGNSA. Here the CDR3 DNA reads TGTGCCAGCAGCGTACGGACAGGGGGAAGAAACACCATATATTTT. This encodes CASSVRTGGRNTIYF.

This clone was seen once. The V and J genes are TRBV2 and TRBJ2-1, with 10 positions matching TRBD2. Trimming at V came to 2 bases and at J to 15 bases, leaving 13 bases not matched to a gene. This CDR3 is 15 amino acids long. Germline V CDR1 and CDR2: SNHLY, FYNNEI. In DNA, the CDR3 is TGTGCCAGCAGTGAATATCAGCGGGGGGGCGTTTTATCGTTCTTC. Its protein is CASSEYQRGGVLSFF.

This clone was seen a single time. The J gene is TRBJ2-2, the V gene TRBV10-3; D may correspond to TRBD1 or TRBD2 (5 bases each). Trimming removed 3 bases at V and 1 base at J, with 9 bases between. Germline CDR1 and CDR2: ENHRY and SYGVKD. The CDR3 is made up of 15 amino acids. This chain's CDR3 is CAISEGTGNTGELFF. The CDR3 DNA sequence: TGTGCCATCAGTGAAGGGACGGGGAACACCGGGGAGCTGTTTTTT.

The gene calls are TRBV7-2 and TRBJ2-7; the D gene is possibly TRBD2 (5 bases). CDR1 is SGHTA, CDR2 FQGNSA, per germline. CDR3 length equals 12 residues. Deletions cut 5 bases from V and 6 bases from J, with 11 bases between. DNA of the CDR3: TGTGCCAGCAGCAAAGAGGGCCTCGAGCAGTACTTC. Translation gives CASSKEGLEQYF.

The rearrangement uses TRBV3-1 (or the pseudogene TRBV3-2) and TRBJ2-5; 9 nucleotides align to TRBD1. The germline V gene has CDR1 LGHDT and CDR2 YNNKEL (reference sequence). The V and J ends lost 6 bases and 5 bases, in that order; junction bases with no gene match: 13. The length of the CDR3 is 16 residues. DNA for the CDR3: TGTGCCAGCAGGACAGGGGGGGCAGGGGGCCGGGAGACCCAGTACTTC. This translates into CASRTGGAGGRETQYF.

The rearrangement joins TRBV5-1 to TRBJ2-7; the D call may be TRBD1 or TRBD2 (5 bases each). There are 15 residues in the CDR3. Per the germline V gene, CDR1 is SGHRS and CDR2 is YFSETQ. Trimming removed 4 bases from V and 2 bases from J, with 16 bases in between. In DNA, the CDR3 is TGCGCCAGCAGCCCGGCGGGCAGGGAAACCTACGAGCAGTACTTC. Amino acid sequence: CASSPAGRETYEQYF.

The chain employs TRBV7-8 and TRBJ1-5; D possibly corresponds to TRBD1 (6 bases). V was pared by 6 bases and J by 4 bases, with 13 bases between. The germline V gene has CDR1 SGHVS and CDR2 FQNEAQ. There are 14 residues in the CDR3. The DNA for the CDR3 is TGTGCCAGCAGTCGAGGGACATATAATCAGCCCCAGCATTTT. Encoded protein: CASSRGTYNQPQHF.

The chain has TRBV2 and TRBJ1-6, with no clear D. The germline V gene encodes CDR1 SNHLY and CDR2 FYNNEI. V was shortened by 8 bases and J by 7 bases, with 18 bases between the two germline ends. CDR3 length: 15 residues. The CDR3 spells CASLVRLGRNSPLHF. The CDR3 DNA sequence: TGTGCCAGCCTAGTAAGGCTAGGAAGAAATTCACCCCTCCACTTT.

The chain couples TRBV7-2 to TRBJ2-5, with TRBD2 matching 10 bases. Trimming removed 1 base from V and 2 bases from J; junction bases left unmatched: 4. Germline V gene data show CDR1 as SGHTA and CDR2 as FQGNSA. This CDR3 has 16 residues. Written as DNA, the CDR3 is TGTGCCAGCAGCTTAGGGTCACTAGCGGGGCAAGAGACCCAGTACTTC. Translated, it gives CASSLGSLAGQETQYF.